This T cell receptor beta chain originates from a study of blood T cell repertoires in COVID-19 (dated by TCRdb to 2020 to 2021). For the study in its entirety: The collaborator samples originated in the United States, Italy and Spain and spanned the acute and convalescent phases of COVID-19. The material from the prospective study consisted of cDNA or gDNA derived from T cells, B-cell-depleted T cells, or PBMCs. Deeply sampled blood TCRbeta repertoires from subjects exposed to, actively infected with, or recovered from COVID-19 were included in the dataset. The repertoires were released in a freely available public database meant as a resource for research on the immune response to SARS-CoV-2. The samples were drawn from the first 160 participants of the ongoing ImmuneRACE study and from under 1,500 subjects provided by 6 global collaborators. A de-identified subject ID, COVID-19 status, age in years and sex were almost always included in the sample metadata. Where HLA class I and class II types were available, the types were taken from metadata supplied by the sample provider, not from assay-based typing. What the study reported, not specific to this receptor: The amount of clinical and demographic metadata varied by source and participant and was provided uncurated.

Each collaborating institution followed its own protocols to collect whole blood in K2EDTA tubes. For TCRbeta analysis, collaborators shipped samples as frozen whole blood, isolated PBMCs, or DNA extracted from either of those sample types. Notes on this clone: Its antigen has not been determined. Per-base quality was not reported, and no clone a single base away is much larger than it.

The immunoSEQ Assay, a bias-controlled multiplex PCR, was used to amplify TCRbeta CDR3 regions from genomic DNA. The study's own analysis went as follows. The number of nucleated cells in each sample was estimated from the amplification of reference gene primers within the assay. To quantify the absolute abundance of each unique TCRbeta CDR3 rearrangement, sequence reads were collapsed and filtered. Productive Simpson clonality was computed per sample as the square root of Simpson's diversity index over productive rearrangements. In TCRdb, the immuneACCESS table is reduced to in-frame sequences with V and J assigned. These tables do not hold every clone; where another copy was compared, an unresolved V gene accounts for under half, and the others remain unexplained. V and J calls plus clone size are reproduced from that table; the DNA served to infer D and trimming. The sample has approximately 180,000 clones on record, 80% to 90% of them singletons. 3% to 4% of the sample lies in the top ten.

CDR1 is given as SGHTA and CDR2 as FQGNSA, both from the germline V gene. Clipping removes 2 bases from V and 3 bases from J, with 4 as the unmatched junction base count. The CDR3 sequence holds 15 residues, the cysteine and phenylalanine included. The entry retains the CDR3 DNA only, 45 bases that are in frame from base 1. Specimen: peripheral blood. The sequence was obtained from a man in his 60s with acute or convalescent COVID-19. This chain joins TRBV7-2 to TRBJ2-7, with 10 middle bases fitting TRBD2. Here is the DNA: TGTGCCAGCAGCTTAAGAGGGACTAGCGACTACGAGCAGTACTTC. Translated, it reads CASSLRGTSDYEQYF.